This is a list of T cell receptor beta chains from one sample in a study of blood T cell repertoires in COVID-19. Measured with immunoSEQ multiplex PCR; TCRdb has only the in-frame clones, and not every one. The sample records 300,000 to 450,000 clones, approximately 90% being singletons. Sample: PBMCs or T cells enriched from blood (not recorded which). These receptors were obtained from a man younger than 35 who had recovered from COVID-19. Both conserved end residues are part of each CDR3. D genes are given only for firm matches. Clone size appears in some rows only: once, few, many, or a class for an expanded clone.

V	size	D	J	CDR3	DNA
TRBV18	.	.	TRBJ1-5	CASSPLRASNQPQHF	TGTGCCAGCTCACCCCTCAGGGCTAGCAATCAGCCCCAGCATTTT
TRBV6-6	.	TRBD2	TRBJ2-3	CASSRLGTSGVDTQYF	TGTGCCAGCAGTCGACTCGGGACTAGCGGGGTAGATACGCAGTATTTT
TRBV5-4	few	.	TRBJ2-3	CASSGGAWETSDTQYF	TGTGCCAGCAGCGGGGGGGCCTGGGAGACCTCCGATACGCAGTATTTT
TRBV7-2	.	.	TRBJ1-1	CASSADMNTEAFF	TGTGCCAGCAGCGCAGATATGAACACTGAAGCTTTCTTT
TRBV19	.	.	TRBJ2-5	CASSIILEWETQYF	TGTGCCAGTAGTATAATCCTAGAATGGGAGACCCAGTACTTC
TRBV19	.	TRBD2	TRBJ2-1	CASSQADGGRRYNEQFF	TGTGCCAGTAGTCAAGCCGACGGCGGGAGGAGGTATAATGAGCAGTTCTTC
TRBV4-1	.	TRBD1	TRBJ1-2	CASSHPGQGSGYGYTF	TGCGCCAGCAGCCACCCGGGACAGGGGAGCGGCTATGGCTACACCTTC
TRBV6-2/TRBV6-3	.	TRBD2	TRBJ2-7	CASSVGLAAVYEQYF	TGTGCCAGCAGTGTGGGACTAGCGGCGGTCTACGAGCAGTACTTC
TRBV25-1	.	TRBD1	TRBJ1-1	CASSTGGGTEAFF	TGTGCCAGTTCCACAGGGGGAGGAACTGAAGCTTTCTTT
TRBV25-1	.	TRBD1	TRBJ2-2	CASRKQGMNTGELFF	TGTGCCTCTAGGAAACAGGGGATGAACACCGGGGAGCTGTTTTTT
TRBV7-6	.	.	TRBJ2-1	CASRFSETGSSYNEQFF	TGTGCCAGCAGGTTCTCAGAGACCGGGTCTTCCTACAATGAGCAGTTCTTC
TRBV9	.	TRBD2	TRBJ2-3	CASSVAPSGGTDTQYF	TGTGCCAGCAGCGTAGCCCCTAGCGGGGGGACAGATACGCAGTATTTT
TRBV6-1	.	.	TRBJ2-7	CASSEQGSYEQYF	TGTGCCAGCAGTGAGCAGGGCTCCTACGAGCAGTACTTC
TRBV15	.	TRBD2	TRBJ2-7	CATSRGTGTSGRAYEQYF	TGTGCCACCAGCAGAGGCACCGGGACTAGCGGGAGGGCCTACGAGCAGTACTTC
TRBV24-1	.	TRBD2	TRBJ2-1	CATSETGTTNNEQFF	TGTGCCACCAGTGAGACCGGGACTACGAACAATGAGCAGTTCTTC
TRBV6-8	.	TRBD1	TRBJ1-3	CASTSATGPSGNTIYF	TGTGCCAGCACCTCGGCGACAGGGCCCTCTGGAAACACCATATATTTT
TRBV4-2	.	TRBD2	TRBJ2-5	CASSQTGGAQETQYF	TGTGCCAGCAGCCAAACGGGGGGGGCCCAAGAGACCCAGTACTTC